This TCR beta chain was recorded in a study of cytomegalovirus exposure and HLA in healthy donors. This clone showed up just a few times. The antigen remains unidentified. Broader study findings: Rarity marked most TCR sequences, yet some public TCRs occurred in many donors. The listing of roughly 160 TCR beta chains classed them as cytomegalovirus-associated. Donors were assumed by presence/absence analyses to have roughly uniform sequencing depth.

The PCR had 60 Vbeta and 13 Jbeta primers. The assay was immunoSEQ multiplex PCR, and TCRdb's table has in-frame clones only and misses some. The table shows about 200,000 clones, with roughly three quarters occurring only once. V was pared by 8 bases and J by 2 bases, with 13 bases between. Germline V gene data show CDR1 as SGHTA and CDR2 as FQGNSA. This CDR3 is built from 13 residues. Material: PBMCs. The TCR sequence derives from a man aged 50-60 years in good health and CMV-seronegative. The chain uses TRBV7-2 and TRBJ2-7; unclear D gene. CDR3: CASGLGRTYEQYF. The CDR3, as DNA: TGTGCCAGCGGCCTAGGGCGGACCTACGAGCAGTACTTC.